Sequencing of this T cell receptor beta chain was carried out in a study of response to subunit inactivated influenza vaccine. TCRdb processed the RT-PCR reads anew with MiXCR; each CDR3 protein has one entry. In the table there are hundreds of thousands of distinct CDR3 sequences, roughly 18% of which are singletons. The study's findings and limits: Only a handful of new T cells, the authors suggested, are recruited with each seasonal influenza vaccination.

Points on this clonotype: Its antigen is currently unknown.

The receptor was isolated from a man in his fifties or sixties who received an inactivated influenza vaccine. This specimen consisted of PBMCs from blood, obtained about 5 days after vaccination.

The CDR3 loop is CAIQTGFGNTIYF. CDR3 nucleotides: TGTGCCATCCAGACAGGGTTTGGAAACACCATATATTTT. The chain links TRBV12-3 or TRBV12-4 to TRBJ1-3; TRBD1 matches at 7 bases. The CDR3 is 13 residues long. With V trimmed by 10 bases and J by 3 bases, 6 bases remained unmatched.